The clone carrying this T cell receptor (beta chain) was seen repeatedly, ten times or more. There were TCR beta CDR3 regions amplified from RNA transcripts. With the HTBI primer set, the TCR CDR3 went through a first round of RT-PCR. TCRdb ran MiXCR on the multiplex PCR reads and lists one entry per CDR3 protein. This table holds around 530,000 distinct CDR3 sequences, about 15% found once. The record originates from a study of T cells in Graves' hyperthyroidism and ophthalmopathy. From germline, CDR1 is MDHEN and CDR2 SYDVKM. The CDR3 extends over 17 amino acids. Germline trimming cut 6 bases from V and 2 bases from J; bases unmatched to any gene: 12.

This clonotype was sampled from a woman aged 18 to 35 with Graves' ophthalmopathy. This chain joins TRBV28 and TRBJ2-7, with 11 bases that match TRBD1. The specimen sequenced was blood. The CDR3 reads CASSRTGGDKWAYEQYF. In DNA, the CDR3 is TGTGCCAGCAGCCGGACAGGGGGCGACAAATGGGCCTACGAGCAGTACTTC.